This TCR beta chain was captured by sequencing in a study of blood T cell repertoires in COVID-19. Study overall: The analysed material was cDNA or gDNA that came from T cells, B-cell-depleted T cells, or PBMCs.

Methods used by the authors: Amplified reference gene primers provided the basis for estimating nucleated cell counts. Some clones are missing from TCRdb's copy, which holds only in-frame ones; the method was immunoSEQ multiplex PCR. V and J calls and clone size are given by that table; D and trimming were obtained from the DNA. Of around 280,000 clones in the sample, around 90% were seen once. The CDR3 runs to 15 residues. Germline V gene data show CDR1 as SEHNR and CDR2 as FQNEAQ (reference sequence). The ends lost 5 bases at V and 5 bases at J; junction bases unmatched: 5. Sequencing input: peripheral blood. The receptor comes from a woman between 50 and 59 years old who had recovered from COVID-19. The chain recombines TRBV7-9 with TRBJ2-2; 10 positions match TRBD1. The CDR3 sequence is CASSPGTGVTGELFF. The CDR3 DNA follows: TGTGCCAGCAGCCCCGGGACAGGGGTGACCGGGGAGCTGTTTTTT.